This T cell receptor beta chain stems from a study of blood T cell repertoires in COVID-19. Study at large: Both acute and convalescent COVID-19 samples were obtained from the United States, Italy and Spain. T cells, B-cell-depleted T cells, or PBMCs supplied cDNA or gDNA.

Authors' methods: Nucleated cell counts were estimated from reference gene primer amplification. Some clones are missing from TCRdb's copy, which holds only in-frame ones; the method was immunoSEQ multiplex PCR. The V and J calls and clone size are taken from that table; D and trimming were inferred from the DNA. Here the sample spans fewer than 110,000 clones, 80% to 90% being singletons. Trimming pared 4 bases from V and 1 base from J, leaving 8 bases between. The CDR3 runs to 13 residues. The germline V gene encodes CDR1 MGHRA and CDR2 YSYEKL. The chain couples TRBV4-1 to TRBJ2-7; D perhaps matches TRBD2 (5 bases). Sequenced sample: peripheral blood. This sequence originates from a woman aged 25 to 39 with acute or convalescent COVID-19. This CDR3 reads CASSPGLSYEQYF. The DNA for the CDR3 is TGCGCCAGCAGCCCGGGATTGTCCTACGAGCAGTACTTC.